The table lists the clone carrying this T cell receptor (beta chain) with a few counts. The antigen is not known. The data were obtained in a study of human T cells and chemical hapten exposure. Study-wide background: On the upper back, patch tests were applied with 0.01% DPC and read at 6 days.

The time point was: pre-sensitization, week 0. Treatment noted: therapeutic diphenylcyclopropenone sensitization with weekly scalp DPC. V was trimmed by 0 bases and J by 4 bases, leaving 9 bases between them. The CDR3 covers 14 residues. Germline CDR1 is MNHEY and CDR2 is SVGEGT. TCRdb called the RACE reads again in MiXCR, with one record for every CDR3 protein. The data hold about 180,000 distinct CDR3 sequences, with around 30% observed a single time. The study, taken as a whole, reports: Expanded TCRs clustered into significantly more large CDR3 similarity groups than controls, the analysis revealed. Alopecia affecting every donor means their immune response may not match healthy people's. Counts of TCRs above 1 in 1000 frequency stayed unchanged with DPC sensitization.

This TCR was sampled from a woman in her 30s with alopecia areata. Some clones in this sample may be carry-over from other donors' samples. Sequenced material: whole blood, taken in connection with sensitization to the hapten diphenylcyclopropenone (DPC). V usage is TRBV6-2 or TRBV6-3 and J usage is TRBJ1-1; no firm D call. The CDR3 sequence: CASSYSGGLTEAFF. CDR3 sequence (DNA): TGTGCCAGCAGTTACTCTGGCGGACTCACTGAAGCTTTCTTT.